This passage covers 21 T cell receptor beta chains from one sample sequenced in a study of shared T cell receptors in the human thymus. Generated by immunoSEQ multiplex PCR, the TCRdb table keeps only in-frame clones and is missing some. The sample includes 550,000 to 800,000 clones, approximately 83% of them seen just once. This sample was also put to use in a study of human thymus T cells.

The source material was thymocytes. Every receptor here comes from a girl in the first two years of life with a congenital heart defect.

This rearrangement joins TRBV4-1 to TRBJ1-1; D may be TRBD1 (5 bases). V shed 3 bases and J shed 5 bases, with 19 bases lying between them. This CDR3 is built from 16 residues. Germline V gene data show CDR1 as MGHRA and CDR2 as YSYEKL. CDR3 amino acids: CASSHLTGTEGTEAFF. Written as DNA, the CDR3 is TGCGCCAGCAGCCACCTCACCGGGACGGAGGGTACTGAAGCTTTCTTT.

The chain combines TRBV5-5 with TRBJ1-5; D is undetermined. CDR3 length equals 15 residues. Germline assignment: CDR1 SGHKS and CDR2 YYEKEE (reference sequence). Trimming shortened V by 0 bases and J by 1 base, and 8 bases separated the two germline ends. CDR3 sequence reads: CASSLGGLSNQPQHF. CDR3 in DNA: TGTGCCAGCAGCTTGGGCGGTTTAAGCAATCAGCCCCAGCATTTT.

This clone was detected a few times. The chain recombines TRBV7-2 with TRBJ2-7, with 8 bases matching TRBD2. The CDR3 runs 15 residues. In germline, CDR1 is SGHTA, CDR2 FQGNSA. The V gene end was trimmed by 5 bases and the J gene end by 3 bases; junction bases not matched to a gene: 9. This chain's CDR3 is CASSQFGGALYEQYF. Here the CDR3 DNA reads TGTGCCAGCAGCCAGTTCGGGGGGGCGCTCTACGAGCAGTACTTC.

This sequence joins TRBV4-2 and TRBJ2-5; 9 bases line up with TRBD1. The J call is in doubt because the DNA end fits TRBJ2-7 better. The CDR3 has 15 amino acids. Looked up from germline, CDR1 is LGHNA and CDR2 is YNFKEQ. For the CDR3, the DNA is TGTGCCAGCAGCCAAGCAGGACAGGGGATCTACGAGCAGTACTTC. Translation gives CASSQAGQGIYEQYF.

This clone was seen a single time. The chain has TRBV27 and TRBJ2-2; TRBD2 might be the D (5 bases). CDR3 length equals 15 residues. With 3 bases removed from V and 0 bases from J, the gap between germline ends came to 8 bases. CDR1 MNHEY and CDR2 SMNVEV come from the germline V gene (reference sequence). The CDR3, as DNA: TGTGCCAGCAGTTTTCGGGGTTCGAACACCGGGGAGCTGTTTTTT. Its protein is CASSFRGSNTGELFF.

CDR3 in DNA: TGTGCCACCAGCAGAGAGGAGGGAAGGAGGGACTATGGCTACACCTTC. Translating gives CATSREEGRRDYGYTF. This sequence joins TRBV15 and TRBJ1-2; unclear D gene. V shed 0 bases and J shed 3 bases, with 14 bases lying between them. There are 16 residues in the CDR3. Germline V lookup: CDR1 LNHNV, CDR2 YYDKDF (reference sequence).

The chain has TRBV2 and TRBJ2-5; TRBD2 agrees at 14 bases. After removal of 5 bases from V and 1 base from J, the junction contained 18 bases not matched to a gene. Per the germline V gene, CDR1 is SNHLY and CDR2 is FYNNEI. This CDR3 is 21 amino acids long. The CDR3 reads CASSTERLAGGPQRSQETQYF. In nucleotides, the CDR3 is TGTGCCAGCAGTACCGAGAGACTAGCGGGGGGGCCTCAAAGGAGCCAAGAGACCCAGTACTTC.

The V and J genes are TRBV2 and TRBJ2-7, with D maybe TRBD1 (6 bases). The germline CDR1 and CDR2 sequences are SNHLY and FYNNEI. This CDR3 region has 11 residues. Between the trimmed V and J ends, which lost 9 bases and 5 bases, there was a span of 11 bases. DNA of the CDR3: TGTGCCAGTACACAGGGCCACGAGCAGTACTTC. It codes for CASTQGHEQYF. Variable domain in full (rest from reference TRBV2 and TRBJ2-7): EPEVTQTPSHQVTQMGQEVILRCVPISNHLYFYWYRQILGQKVEFLVSFYNNEISEKSEIFDDQFSVERPDGSNFTLKIRSTKLEDSAMYFCASTQGHEQYFGPGTRLTVT.

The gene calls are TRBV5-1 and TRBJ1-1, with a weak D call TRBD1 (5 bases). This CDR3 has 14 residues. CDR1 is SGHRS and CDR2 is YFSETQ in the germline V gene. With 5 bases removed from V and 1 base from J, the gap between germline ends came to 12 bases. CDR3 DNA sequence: TGCGCCAGCAGTAGTCGACAGCCGAACACTGAAGCTTTCTTT. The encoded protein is CASSSRQPNTEAFF.

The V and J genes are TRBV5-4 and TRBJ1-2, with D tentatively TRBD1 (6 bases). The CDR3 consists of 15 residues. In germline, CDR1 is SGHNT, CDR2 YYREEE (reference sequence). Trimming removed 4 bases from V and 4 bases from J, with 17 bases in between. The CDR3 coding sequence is TGTGCCAGCAGCCTTATGCGGGGGGCGTGCTATGGCTACACCTTC. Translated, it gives CASSLMRGACYGYTF.

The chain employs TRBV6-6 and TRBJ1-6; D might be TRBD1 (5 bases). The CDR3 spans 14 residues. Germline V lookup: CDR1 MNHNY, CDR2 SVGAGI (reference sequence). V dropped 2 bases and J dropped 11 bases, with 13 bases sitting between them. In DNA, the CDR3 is TGTGCCAGCAGTTACGGAACGACAGTTCCACCCCTCCACTTT. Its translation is CASSYGTTVPPLHF.

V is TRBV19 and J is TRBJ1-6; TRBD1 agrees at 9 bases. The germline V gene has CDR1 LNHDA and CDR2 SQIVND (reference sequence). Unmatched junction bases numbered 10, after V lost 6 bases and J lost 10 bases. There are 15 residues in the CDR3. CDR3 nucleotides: TGTGCCAGTAGGGTCCCGGGACAGGGTCTCTCACCCCTCCACTTT. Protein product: CASRVPGQGLSPLHF.

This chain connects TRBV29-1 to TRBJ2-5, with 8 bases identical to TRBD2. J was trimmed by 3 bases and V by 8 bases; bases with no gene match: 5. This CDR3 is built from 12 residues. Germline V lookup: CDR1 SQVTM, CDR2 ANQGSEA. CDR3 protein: CSLGGGEETQYF. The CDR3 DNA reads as TGCAGCCTCGGGGGGGGTGAAGAGACCCAGTACTTC.

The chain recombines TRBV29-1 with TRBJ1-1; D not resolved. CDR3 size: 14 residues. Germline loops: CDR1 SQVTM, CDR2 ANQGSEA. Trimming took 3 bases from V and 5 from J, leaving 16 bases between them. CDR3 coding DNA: TGCAGCGTTGATTTCCGCCCCCCGGGTACTGAAGCTTTCTTT. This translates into CSVDFRPPGTEAFF.

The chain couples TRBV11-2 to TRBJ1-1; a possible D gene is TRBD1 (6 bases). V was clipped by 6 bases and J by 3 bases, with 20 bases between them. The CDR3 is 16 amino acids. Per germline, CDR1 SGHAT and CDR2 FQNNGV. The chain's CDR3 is CASRYFRGVGDTEAFF. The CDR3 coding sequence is TGTGCCAGCAGGTATTTCAGGGGCGTAGGAGACACTGAAGCTTTCTTT.

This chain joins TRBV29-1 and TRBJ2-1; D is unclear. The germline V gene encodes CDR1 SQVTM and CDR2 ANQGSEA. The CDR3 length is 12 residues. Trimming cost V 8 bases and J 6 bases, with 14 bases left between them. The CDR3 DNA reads TGCAGCTTTGGAGCCTTTTGCAATGAGCAGTTCTTC. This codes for CSFGAFCNEQFF.

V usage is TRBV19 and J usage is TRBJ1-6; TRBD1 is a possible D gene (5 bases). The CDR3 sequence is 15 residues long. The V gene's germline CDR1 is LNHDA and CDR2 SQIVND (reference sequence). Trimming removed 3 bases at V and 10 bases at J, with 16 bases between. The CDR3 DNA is TGTGCCAGTAGTATTACAGGAACAGCAGGCTCACCCCTCCACTTT. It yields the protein CASSITGTAGSPLHF.

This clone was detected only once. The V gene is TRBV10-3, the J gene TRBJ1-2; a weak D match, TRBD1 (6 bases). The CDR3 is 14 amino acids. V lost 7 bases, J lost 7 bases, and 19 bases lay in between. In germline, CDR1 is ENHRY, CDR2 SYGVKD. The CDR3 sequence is CAITDIQGEVGYTF. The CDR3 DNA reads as TGTGCCATCACCGACATACAGGGAGAAGTTGGCTACACCTTC.

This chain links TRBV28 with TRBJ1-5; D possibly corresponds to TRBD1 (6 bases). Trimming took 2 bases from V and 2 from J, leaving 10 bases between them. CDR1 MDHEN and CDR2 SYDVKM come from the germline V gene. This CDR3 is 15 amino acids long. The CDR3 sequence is CASSLVAGGNQPQHF. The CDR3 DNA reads TGTGCCAGCAGTTTAGTGGCAGGGGGCAATCAGCCCCAGCATTTT.

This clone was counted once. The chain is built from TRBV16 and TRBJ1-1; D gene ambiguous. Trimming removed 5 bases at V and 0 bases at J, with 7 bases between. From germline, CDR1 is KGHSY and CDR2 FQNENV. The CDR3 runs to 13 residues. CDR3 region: CASSVDLNTEAFF. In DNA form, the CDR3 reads TGTGCCAGCAGCGTAGACTTGAACACTGAAGCTTTCTTT.

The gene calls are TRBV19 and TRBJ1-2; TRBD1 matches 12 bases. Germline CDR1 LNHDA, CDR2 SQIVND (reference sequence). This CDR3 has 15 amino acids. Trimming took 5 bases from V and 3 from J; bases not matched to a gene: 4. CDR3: CASSRRDRGHYGYTF. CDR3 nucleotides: TGTGCCAGTAGTCGCCGGGACAGGGGGCACTATGGCTACACCTTC.